This entry describes one T cell receptor (beta chain). The entry originates in a study of identical twins. In TCRdb, the 5' RACE reads were re-called with MiXCR into one record per CDR3 protein. The table shows 400,000 or so distinct CDR3 sequences, with 9% to 10% occurring only once. The germline V and J ends were trimmed by 6 bases and 5 bases, with 10 bases remaining between them. The V gene's germline CDR1 is KGHDR and CDR2 SFDVKD. The CDR3 sequence is 14 residues long. The rearrangement uses TRBV24-1 and TRBJ1-6; weak D call: TRBD1 (6 bases). The sequencing input was naive T cells sorted from blood. This sequence was found in a woman aged 45-65 years in good health. The CDR3 nucleotides are TGTGCCACCAGTCGGGGGACAAATAATTCACCCCTCCACTTT. Protein: CATSRGTNNSPLHF.